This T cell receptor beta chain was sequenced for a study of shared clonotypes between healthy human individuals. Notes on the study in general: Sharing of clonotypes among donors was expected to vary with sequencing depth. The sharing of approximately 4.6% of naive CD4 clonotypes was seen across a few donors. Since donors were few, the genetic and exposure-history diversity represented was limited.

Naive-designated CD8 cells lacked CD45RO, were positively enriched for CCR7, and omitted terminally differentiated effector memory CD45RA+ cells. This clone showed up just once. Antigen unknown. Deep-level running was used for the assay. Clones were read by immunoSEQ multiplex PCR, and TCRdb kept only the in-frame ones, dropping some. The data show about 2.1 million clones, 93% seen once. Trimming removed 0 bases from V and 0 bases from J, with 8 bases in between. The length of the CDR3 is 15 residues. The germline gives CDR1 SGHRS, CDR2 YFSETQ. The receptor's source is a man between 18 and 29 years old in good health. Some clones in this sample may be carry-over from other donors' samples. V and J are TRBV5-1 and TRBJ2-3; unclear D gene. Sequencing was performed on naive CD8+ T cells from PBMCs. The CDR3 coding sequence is TGCGCCAGCAGCTTGGCTGTGCGGAGCACAGATACGCAGTATTTT. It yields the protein CASSLAVRSTDTQYF.